This T cell receptor beta chain was identified in a study of shared clonotypes between healthy human individuals. Study summary: Donors consisted of a couple of women and three men between 18 and 49. Plates per donor: three CD4 naive, three CD4 memory, two CD8 naive, one CD8 memory.

Concerning this clone: The sample has other DNA sequences that encode this CDR3 too.

TCRdb's copy holds only in-frame clones and misses some; the assay was immunoSEQ multiplex PCR. Seen here are 2 million to 2.5 million clones, 90% to 97% observed once, and the top ten hold approximately 0.13%. The V gene's germline CDR1 is LNHDA and CDR2 SQIVND (reference sequence). Trimming removed 2 bases from V and 0 bases from J, with 8 bases in between. There are 14 residues in the CDR3. The investigators split CD4+ cells into a CD45RA+ naive subset and a CD45RA-negative memory subset. The TCR comes from a man younger than 35 in good health. The chain recombines TRBV19 with TRBJ2-7, with D possibly being TRBD1 or TRBD2 (5 bases each). What was sequenced was naive CD4+ T cells sorted from blood. The subset is: CD45RA+ positively selected. This CDR3 is CASSIRGDSYEQYF. The CDR3 DNA reads TGTGCCAGTAGTATACGAGGGGACTCCTACGAGCAGTACTTC.